The clone carrying this T cell receptor beta chain was recorded a few times. Preparation of the TCRbeta library involved a method that used unique molecular identifiers. Via MiXCR, TCRdb re-called the PCR reads, giving one row per CDR3 protein. Here the sample spans hundreds of thousands of distinct CDR3 sequences, 15% to 20% being singletons. This record belongs to a study of T-cell reconstitution after alpha-beta-depleted transplantation in children. The germline gives CDR1 DFQATT, CDR2 SNEGSKA (reference sequence). This CDR3 comprises 15 residues. The ends lost 5 bases at V and 4 bases at J; junction bases unmatched: 13.

The sample in question was PBMCs, mostly from graft donor cells, obtained 360 days after TCRalphabeta/CD19-depleted stem cell transplant. The sequence derives from a male patient aged 2-10 years who had a stem cell transplant for acute lymphoblastic leukemia, so the T cells may come from the graft donor. This chain uses TRBV20-1 with TRBJ2-7; the match to TRBD1 covers 8 bases. Written as DNA, the CDR3 is TGCAGTGCTCCCATGGGGCAGGGGGCGTGGTACGAGCAGTACTTC. It encodes CSAPMGQGAWYEQYF.